These T cell receptor beta chains were read from a single sample in a study of control samples from healthy donors and cancer patients. Assay: immunoSEQ multiplex PCR; the TCRdb copy retains only in-frame clones and omits some. The sample lists about 180,000 clones, over 85% seen once, with more than 1.3% in the top ten. The sample taken for sequencing was blood. These TCRs come from a man in his thirties or forties in good health. CDR3s include the opening cysteine and the closing phenylalanine or tryptophan. The order of the fields is clone size, J gene, V gene, D gene, CDR3 protein, CDR3 DNA. D genes are given only for firm matches. Size tells how often a clone was seen (once, few, many) or the class of an expanded clone, and some rows leave it out.

>.|TRBJ2-5|TRBV30|.
CAWSSISGQETQYF
TGTGCCTGGAGTAGTATTAGCGGACAAGAGACCCAGTACTTC
>.|TRBJ2-1|TRBV27|.
CASSSRQGDTYNEQFF
TGTGCCAGCAGTTCCCGGCAGGGAGACACCTACAATGAGCAGTTCTTC
>few|TRBJ2-7|TRBV5-4|.
CASSLIGKGEQYF
TGTGCCAGCAGCTTAATAGGAAAGGGCGAGCAGTACTTC
>.|TRBJ2-7|TRBV5-1|TRBD1
CASSWGGQGSGEQYF
TGCGCCAGCAGCTGGGGTGGACAGGGATCGGGAGAGCAGTACTTC
>.|TRBJ1-4|TRBV5-4|.
CASSFTTATNEKLFF
TGTGCCAGCAGCTTTACGACAGCAACTAATGAAAAACTGTTTTTT
>.|TRBJ2-7|TRBV6-5|TRBD1
CASSYSGTGSYEQYF
TGTGCCAGCAGTTACTCAGGGACAGGTTCCTACGAGCAGTACTTC
>.|TRBJ2-1|TRBV3-1/TRBV3-2|TRBD2
CASSPGTIQQFF
TGTGCCAGCAGCCCCGGGACTATCCAGCAGTTCTTC
>.|TRBJ1-5|TRBV19|.
CASSMRHPNQPQHF
TGTGCCAGTAGTATGAGGCACCCCAATCAGCCCCAGCATTTT
>.|TRBJ1-4|TRBV2|TRBD1
CAIQGVNEKLFF
TGTGCCATACAGGGGGTTAATGAAAAACTGTTTTTT
>.|TRBJ2-1|TRBV20-1|.
CSARRVGEQFF
TGCAGTGCTAGACGGGTAGGTGAGCAGTTCTTC
>.|TRBJ2-3|TRBV7-9|.
CASSPDSITDTQYF
TGTGCCAGCAGCCCGGACTCGATCACAGATACGCAGTATTTT
>.|TRBJ2-6|TRBV7-2|TRBD1
CASSLVQGVSGANVLTF
TGTGCCAGCAGCTTAGTACAGGGGGTTAGTGGGGCCAACGTCCTGACTTTC
>.|TRBJ2-7|TRBV29-1|.
CSVLQDRDEQYF
TGCAGCGTACTACAGGACCGGGACGAGCAGTACTTC
>.|TRBJ2-1|TRBV7-2|.
CASSLEGLYHEQFF
TGTGCCAGCAGCTTAGAGGGGCTATACCATGAGCAGTTCTTC
>once|TRBJ1-3|TRBV6-2/TRBV6-3|TRBD1
CASSTYTDRASGNTIYF
TGTGCCAGCAGTACCTATACGGACAGGGCCTCTGGAAACACCATATATTTT
>.|TRBJ2-2|TRBV15|.
CASTDSPNTGELFF
TGTGCCAGCACCGACAGCCCCAACACCGGGGAGCTGTTTTTT
>.|TRBJ2-5|TRBV28|TRBD2
CASTTSGRMEETQYF
TGTGCCAGCACGACTAGCGGGAGGATGGAAGAAACCCAGTACTTC
>.|TRBJ2-6|TRBV7-6|.
CASSLEILGGANVLTF
TGTGCCAGCAGCTTAGAGATCTTAGGGGGGGCCAACGTCCTGACTTTC
>.|TRBJ2-3|TRBV5-1|TRBD2
CASSRGTSGTDTQYF
TGCGCCAGCAGTCGTGGGACTAGTGGCACAGATACGCAGTATTTT
>.|TRBJ2-3|TRBV30|TRBD1
CAWSVPGQGADTQYF
TGTGCCTGGAGTGTACCGGGACAGGGTGCGGATACGCAGTATTTT
>once|TRBJ1-4|TRBV7-2|.
CASSLGLGGWGEKLFF
TGTGCCAGCAGCTTAGGATTGGGGGGCTGGGGTGAAAAACTGTTTTTT
>.|TRBJ1-2|TRBV29-1|TRBD1
CSADGTGTGGGYTF
TGCAGCGCTGATGGAACCGGGACAGGGGGTGGCTACACCTTC
>.|TRBJ2-7|TRBV19|.
CASSMYPDSYEQYF
TGTGCCAGTAGTATGTACCCGGACTCCTACGAGCAGTACTTC
>.|TRBJ2-5|TRBV27|.
CASSLRGEDQETQYF
TGTGCCAGCAGTTTAAGGGGGGAGGATCAAGAGACCCAGTACTTC
>.|TRBJ1-2|TRBV4-1|.
CASSQVSTGAYGYTF
TGCGCCAGCAGCCAGGTCTCTACAGGAGCCTATGGCTACACCTTC
>.|TRBJ2-7|TRBV4-2|.
CASSYGGAYEQYF
TGTGCCAGCAGCTACGGAGGAGCCTACGAGCAGTACTTC
>once|TRBJ2-7|TRBV28|.
CASSLITGEQYF
TGTGCCAGCAGTTTAATCACGGGCGAGCAGTACTTC
>.|TRBJ2-7|TRBV7-9|.
CASTRDSHYEQYF
TGTGCCAGCACCCGGGACTCCCACTACGAGCAGTACTTC
>.|TRBJ2-1|TRBV6-2/TRBV6-3|.
CASSYKPQGRSYNEQFF
TGTGCCAGCAGTTACAAACCACAGGGGAGGTCCTACAATGAGCAGTTCTTC
>.|TRBJ1-2|TRBV19|TRBD1
CATSLGGNYGYTF
TGTGCCACCTCATTAGGGGGCAACTATGGCTACACCTTC
>.|TRBJ1-2|TRBV5-4|.
CASSSNSGNYGYTF
TGTGCCAGCAGTAGCAATTCGGGTAACTATGGCTACACCTTC
>.|TRBJ2-5|TRBV5-3|.
CARSRGGGGDQTQYF
TGTGCCAGAAGCCGCGGGGGAGGGGGCGATCAGACCCAGTACTTC
>.|TRBJ2-5|TRBV11-2|TRBD1
CASSLNRGSPTQYF
TGTGCCAGCAGCTTGAACAGGGGCAGCCCGACCCAGTACTTC
>once|TRBJ2-7|TRBV6-2/TRBV6-3|.
CASSTRGGGYEQYF
TGTGCCAGCAGCACCCGGGGCGGCGGCTACGAGCAGTACTTC
>.|TRBJ2-5|TRBV27|TRBD2
CASSSFQREPQETQYF
TGTGCCAGCAGTTCATTTCAGCGGGAGCCCCAAGAGACCCAGTACTTC
>.|TRBJ2-7|TRBV5-1|.
CASSKTGRAYEQYF
TGCGCCAGCAGCAAAACAGGCCGAGCCTACGAGCAGTACTTC
>.|TRBJ2-7|TRBV10-1|.
CASSAGRAYEQYF
TGCGCCAGCAGTGCAGGCAGGGCGTACGAGCAGTACTTC
>.|TRBJ1-5|TRBV19|.
CASSTPKYSNQPQHF
TGTGCCAGTAGTACCCCGAAATATAGCAATCAGCCCCAGCATTTT
>.|TRBJ2-1|TRBV5-5|TRBD1
CASSLPGQGGNEQFF
TGTGCCAGCAGCTTGCCGGGACAGGGGGGCAATGAGCAGTTCTTC
>few|TRBJ1-2|TRBV5-4|.
CASSLDRNGYTF
TGTGCCAGCAGCTTGGACAGGAATGGCTACACCTTC
>.|TRBJ2-1|TRBV19|TRBD2
CATTPLAGVLSSEQFF
TGTGCCACCACTCCCCTAGCGGGAGTCTTATCTAGTGAGCAGTTCTTC
>.|TRBJ2-2|TRBV7-7|.
CASSLGVANTGELFF
TGTGCCAGCAGCTTAGGGGTCGCGAACACCGGGGAGCTGTTTTTT
>.|TRBJ2-7|TRBV5-1|TRBD1
CASSTGQFYEQYF
TGCGCCAGCAGCACGGGACAGTTCTACGAGCAGTACTTC
>few|TRBJ1-5|TRBV18|TRBD1
CASSLGPDRGYQPQHF
TGTGCCAGCTCACTGGGGCCGGACAGGGGCTATCAGCCCCAGCATTTT
>.|TRBJ2-7|TRBV20-1|.
CSAKDRDEQYF
TGCAGTGCCAAGGACAGAGACGAGCAGTACTTC
>.|TRBJ2-7|TRBV10-3|TRBD1
CAISGDRMLHEQYF
TGTGCCATCAGCGGGGACAGGATGCTTCACGAGCAGTACTTC
>.|TRBJ2-7|TRBV18|.
CASSPTGSSSYEQYF
TGTGCCAGCTCACCCACAGGGTCCAGCTCCTACGAGCAGTACTTC
>few|TRBJ2-3|TRBV5-4|TRBD1
CASSFPGQTTDTQYF
TGTGCCAGCAGCTTCCCGGGACAGACCACAGATACGCAGTATTTT